This T cell receptor beta chain derives from a study of control samples from healthy donors and cancer patients. The V gene end was trimmed by 6 bases and the J gene end by 7 bases; junction bases not matched to a gene: 9. There are 15 residues in the CDR3. The V gene's germline CDR1 is MNHEY and CDR2 SMNVEV (reference sequence). Clones were read by immunoSEQ multiplex PCR, and TCRdb kept only the in-frame ones, dropping some. Among 94,000 or so clones, approximately 84% were seen once, and the ten largest hold roughly 39%. V gene TRBV27 combines with J gene TRBJ1-6, with 7 bases aligning to TRBD1. Input material: PBMCs. This TCR was sampled from a man aged 70 or older with lung cancer. CDR3 sequence (DNA): TGTGCCAGCAGAACAGGGGTTTGGGGGAATTCACCCCTCCACTTT. It is translated as CASRTGVWGNSPLHF.